Below are 26 T cell receptor beta chains sequenced from a single sample in a study of patients and donors after allogeneic stem cell transplantation. TCRdb recomputed calls from the RT-PCR reads with MiXCR, one row per CDR3 protein. The table records around 240,000 distinct CDR3 sequences, around an eighth of them present only once. The sample taken for sequencing was blood, either unsorted or a sorted T cell fraction (not recorded which). The origin of the receptors is a human donor who was either an allogeneic HSCT recipient or a stem cell or donor lymphocyte infusion donor (not recorded which). It is not recorded whose cells these are; they may come from a transplant donor.

This clonotype occurred a few times. J is TRBJ1-1 and V is TRBV6-6; weak D call: TRBD1 (5 bases). The CDR3 loop spans 12 amino acids. V was clipped by 6 bases and J by 11 bases, with 16 bases between them. Germline V CDR1 and CDR2: MNHNY, SVGAGI (reference sequence). The CDR3 region is CASSESQGPAFF. CDR3 in DNA: TGTGCCAGCAGCGAATCCCAGGGTCCGGCTTTCTTT.

The genes are TRBV4-3 and TRBJ2-2; tentatively, D is TRBD1 or TRBD2 (5 bases each). Deletions cut 0 bases from V and 6 bases from J, with 11 bases between. CDR3 length: 15 amino acids. In germline, CDR1 is LGHNA, CDR2 YSLEER. CDR3 region: CASSQEGRPAGELFF. The CDR3 DNA reads as TGCGCCAGCAGCCAAGAGGGACGGCCGGCCGGGGAGCTGTTTTTT.

In this sample, this clonotype turned up many times. The J gene is TRBJ1-6, the V gene TRBV4-1, with D possibly being TRBD1 (5 bases). The CDR3 runs 17 residues. Per germline, CDR1 MGHRA and CDR2 YSYEKL. V lost 4 bases to trimming and J lost 7 bases, with 20 bases between them. CDR3 sequence reads: CASSPLGLPRLNSPLHF. In DNA form, the CDR3 reads TGCGCCAGCAGCCCCCTGGGGCTACCTCGCCTAAATTCACCCCTCCACTTT.

This chain links TRBV9 with TRBJ2-5, with TRBD2 as a possible D gene (7 bases). Trimming stripped 0 bases from V and 5 bases from J, with 14 bases between. CDR1 is SGDLS and CDR2 is YYNGEE in the germline V gene. The CDR3 is 15 amino acids. CDR3 region: CASSVGPGGLETQYF. CDR3 nucleotides: TGTGCCAGCAGCGTAGGTCCGGGGGGCTTGGAGACCCAGTACTTC.

The genes are TRBV4-2 and TRBJ1-6; TRBD1 matches 7 bases. V gave up 4 bases and J gave up 7 bases; unmatched junction bases: 7. CDR3 length: 15 residues. Germline CDR1 is LGHNA and CDR2 is YNFKEQ. CDR3 in amino acids: CASSRDRDGNSPLHF. CDR3 coding DNA: TGTGCCAGCAGCCGAGACAGGGACGGGAATTCACCCCTCCACTTT.

This chain links TRBV7-2 with TRBJ2-4; 9 bases match TRBD2. Germline V CDR1 and CDR2: SGHTA, FQGNSA. The CDR3 covers 16 residues. V lost 5 bases, J lost 7 bases, and 12 bases stayed unmatched. The CDR3 region is CASSPTSGREGNIQYF. Here the CDR3 DNA reads TGTGCCAGCAGCCCGACTAGCGGCCGCGAGGGGAACATTCAGTACTTC.

In this sample, this clonotype turned up a few times. The chain links TRBV5-6 to TRBJ1-1; 9 bases line up with TRBD1. Germline CDR1 is SGHDT and CDR2 is YYEEEE. Unmatched junction bases numbered 5, after V lost 3 bases and J lost 8 bases. CDR3 size: 13 residues. This chain's CDR3 is CASSWGQGGEAFF. CDR3 coding DNA: TGTGCCAGCAGCTGGGGACAGGGTGGAGAAGCTTTCTTT.

This clonotype was seen at least ten times. This sequence joins TRBV7-8 and TRBJ2-1, with TRBD2 matching 8 bases. Losses at the gene ends were 2 bases for V and 6 bases for J; bases not matched to a gene: 3. The length of the CDR3 is 14 residues. Germline-derived CDR1 and CDR2 are SGHVS and FQNEAQ. The CDR3 loop is CASSLSGSINEQFF. Here the CDR3 DNA reads TGTGCCAGCAGCTTAAGCGGGAGTATCAATGAGCAGTTCTTC.

This clonotype came up many times. The DNA for the CDR3 is TGTGCCAGCAGAACTGGGACTAGCGGGAGCCACGAGCAGTACTTC. It yields the protein CASRTGTSGSHEQYF. The chain uses TRBV12-3 or TRBV12-4 and TRBJ2-7, with 14 bases aligning to TRBD2. The CDR3 consists of 15 residues. V shed 6 bases and J 5 bases; nucleotides not matched to a gene: 6.

This clonotype has only a few counts. The chain uses TRBV5-1 and TRBJ2-1; 7 nucleotides line up with TRBD1. V dropped 4 bases and J dropped 7; count of bases not matched to a gene: 11. CDR1 and CDR2 from the germline V gene are SGHRS and YFSETQ. The CDR3 has 15 amino acids. DNA of the CDR3: TGCGCCAGCAGCCATCGGACAGGAGTACAAAATGAGCAGTTCTTC. It translates to CASSHRTGVQNEQFF.

This clonotype was detected only a few times. Mismatch with germline at one junction end may stem from a read error. CDR3 coding DNA: TGTGCTAGCAGCTTAGCAGGGCTAGGCACCGGGGAGCTGTTTTTT. Translated: CASSLAGLGTGELFF. The chain joins TRBV7-7 to TRBJ2-2; TRBD1 might be the D (5 bases). Germline V gene sequence: CDR1 SSHAT, CDR2 FNYEAQ (reference sequence). The CDR3 has 15 residues.

The sample holds many counts of this clonotype. V gene TRBV29-1 combines with J gene TRBJ1-2, with TRBD1 matching over 8 bases. The CDR3 is 13 residues long. Trimming took 3 bases from V and 6 from J; bases not matched to a gene: 6. Germline lookup yields CDR1 SQVTM and CDR2 ANQGSEA. CDR3 sequence (DNA): TGCAGCGTTGAGAGGACAGGGAGGGATGGCTACACCTTC. Its translation is CSVERTGRDGYTF.

V usage is TRBV9 and J usage is TRBJ2-1, with D perhaps matching TRBD2 (5 bases). The CDR3 has 17 amino acids. Trimming shortened V by 1 base and J by 5 bases, and 19 bases separated the two germline ends. The germline gives CDR1 SGDLS, CDR2 YYNGEE. Here the CDR3 reads CASSVSPLSGLNNEQFF. The CDR3 DNA reads as TGTGCCAGCAGCGTAAGCCCTCTAAGCGGCCTAAACAATGAGCAGTTCTTC.

Many counts were recorded for this clonotype. The chain employs TRBV3-1 and TRBJ1-1, with D unresolved. V lost 1 base and J lost 6, with 15 bases in between. Germline CDR1 is LGHDT and CDR2 is YNNKEL (reference sequence). The CDR3 is 15 amino acids. This CDR3 is CASSQARPSGAEAFF. The CDR3 region has the DNA TGTGCCAGCAGCCAAGCCCGTCCCAGTGGTGCTGAAGCTTTCTTT.

The chain couples TRBV9 to TRBJ1-1; tentative D call: TRBD1 (5 bases). Germline V gene data show CDR1 as SGDLS and CDR2 as YYNGEE. Trimming took off 0 bases at V and 11 bases at J, with 23 bases between the two ends. The CDR3 totals 16 residues. CDR3 sequence (DNA): TGTGCCAGCAGCGTAGGGTGGTCGGCAGGGCAGGCTACGGCTTTCTTT. It yields the protein CASSVGWSAGQATAFF.

In its sample, this clonotype was seen many times. The chain combines TRBV2 with TRBJ2-3, with D possibly called TRBD1 or TRBD2 (7 bases each). Germline CDR1 reads SNHLY; CDR2 reads FYNNEI. Trimming cost V 10 bases and J 5 bases, with 19 bases left between them. The CDR3 sequence is 14 residues long. The CDR3 sequence: CATRREGAGDTQYF. The CDR3 bases are TGTGCCACCCGGAGGGAGGGGGCCGGAGATACGCAGTATTTT.

This clonotype was recorded a few times. The chain uses TRBV7-2 and TRBJ1-1, with 8 bases identical to TRBD1. Trimming removed 4 bases from V and 5 bases from J; junction bases left unmatched: 6. The CDR3 extends over 14 amino acids. Germline V lookup: CDR1 SGHTA, CDR2 FQGNSA. CDR3: CASSSTTGGTEAFF. The CDR3 DNA sequence: TGTGCCAGCAGCTCAACTACAGGGGGTACTGAAGCTTTCTTT.

Judged by abundance, this clonotype is medium-sized. This chain uses TRBV3-1 with TRBJ2-7; 7 bases map to TRBD1. Germline CDR1 is LGHDT and CDR2 is YNNKEL (reference sequence). CDR3 length equals 14 residues. The ends lost 4 bases at V and 3 bases at J; junction bases unmatched: 6. DNA of the CDR3: TGTGCCAGCAGCCGGGGGACAGTGGTCTACGAGCAGTACTTC. Residues: CASSRGTVVYEQYF.

The genes are TRBV6-1 and TRBJ1-5; 10 bases are shared with TRBD1. Germline loops: CDR1 MNHNS, CDR2 SASEGT. The V segment lost 6 bases and the J segment 4 bases; nucleotides outside the gene matches: 6. CDR3 size: 15 residues. The CDR3 loop is CASRGTGVENQPQHF. The CDR3 nucleotides read TGTGCCAGCAGAGGGACAGGGGTCGAAAATCAGCCCCAGCATTTT.

This clonotype was counted a few times. The gene calls are TRBV20-1 and TRBJ1-5, with a weak D call TRBD1 (5 bases). With 0 bases removed from V and 4 bases from J, the gap between germline ends came to 13 bases. The CDR3 runs to 15 residues. Looked up from germline, CDR1 is DFQATT and CDR2 is SNEGSKA (reference sequence). CDR3 DNA: TGCAGTGCTAGAGATCCGGCGGGGGGGAATCAGCCCCAGCATTTT. This gives the protein CSARDPAGGNQPQHF.

The rearrangement uses TRBV6-1 and TRBJ1-2; the D gene is possibly TRBD1 (5 bases). The germline gives CDR1 MNHNS, CDR2 SASEGT. V was trimmed by 6 bases and J by 8 bases, leaving 16 bases between them. This CDR3 has 13 residues. The CDR3 is CASRKTGTGGYTF. For the CDR3, the DNA is TGTGCCAGCAGGAAAACCGGGACGGGCGGCTACACCTTC.

This clonotype was counted a few times. The chain recombines TRBV7-2 with TRBJ2-1, with 9 bases matching TRBD2. V lost 5 bases to trimming and J lost 5 bases; unmatched junction nucleotides: 7. The CDR3 contains 15 residues. Germline V gives CDR1 SGHTA, CDR2 FQGNSA. CDR3 region: CASSPASGVNNEQFF. The CDR3 region has the DNA TGTGCCAGCAGCCCAGCTAGCGGGGTCAACAATGAGCAGTTCTTC.

This clonotype showed up many times. The V gene is TRBV2, the J gene TRBJ1-5; 9 nucleotides agree with TRBD1. In germline, CDR1 is SNHLY, CDR2 FYNNEI. The CDR3 has 13 amino acids. J lost 4 bases, V lost 7 bases, and 2 bases had no gene match. The CDR3 DNA sequence: TGTGCCAGCACCGGGACAGGGAATCAGCCCCAGCATTTT. Its translation: CASTGTGNQPQHF.

This clonotype was detected once. V usage is TRBV6-6 and J usage is TRBJ2-1; D possibly matches TRBD1 or TRBD2 (5 bases each). The germline CDR1 and CDR2 sequences are MNHNY and SVGAGI (reference sequence). This CDR3 is 12 amino acids long. The germline V and J ends were trimmed by 3 bases and 7 bases, with 7 bases remaining between them. CDR3 sequence reads: CASSYGGNEQFF. The CDR3 region has the DNA TGTGCCAGCAGTTATGGGGGAAATGAGCAGTTCTTC.

This clonotype occurred many times. This chain joins TRBV7-9 and TRBJ2-7; unclear D gene. V was clipped by 1 base and J by 2 bases, with 15 bases between them. CDR3 length: 16 amino acids. CDR1 is SEHNR and CDR2 is FQNEAQ in the germline V gene (reference sequence). Here the CDR3 DNA reads TGTGCCAGCAGCTTAGATTGGGAAGGGCGGCCCTACGAGCAGTACTTC. Residues: CASSLDWEGRPYEQYF. Variable domain in full (rest from reference TRBV7-9 and TRBJ2-7): DTGVSQNPRHKITKRGQNVTFRCDPISEHNRLYWYRQTLGQGPEFLTYFQNEAQLEKSRLLSDRFSAERPKGSFSTLEIQRTEQGDSAMYLCASSLDWEGRPYEQYFGPGTRLTVT.

In this sample, this clonotype turned up a few times. The chain couples TRBV20-1 to TRBJ2-3; D is perhaps TRBD1 (6 bases). The germline gives CDR1 DFQATT, CDR2 SNEGSKA (reference sequence). The V end was cut by 5 bases, the J end by 0 bases, with 18 bases between. The CDR3 extends over 16 amino acids. The CDR3 loop reads CSAEERQVFSTDTQYF. As DNA, the CDR3 is TGCAGTGCTGAAGAGCGACAGGTTTTTAGCACAGATACGCAGTATTTT.